This record looks at one TCR beta chain sequence and its context. The antigen is undetermined. The CDR3 loop spans 14 amino acids. V lost 5 bases, J lost 4 bases, and 14 bases lay in between. Germline CDR1 SNHLY, CDR2 FYNNEI. These data are taken from a study of T cell responses to AZD1222 COVID-19 vaccine. Here immunoSEQ multiplex PCR was the method, and the copy in TCRdb shows in-frame clones only, minus some. The data contain 100,000 to 150,000 clones, about 87% of them singletons. General study points: Clonal diversity may have been underestimated, and the donors were mostly white British, with more females than males. Baseline serology detected seropositivity in only 5 to 7 AZD1222 recipients. Nearly half of spike-specific TCRs reportedly target unmutated variant regions. Spike-specific TCR repertoires showed rising breadth and depth after two AZD1222 doses.

The chain is built from TRBV2 and TRBJ1-1; D might be TRBD1 (5 bases). The TCR comes from an adult in good health. The input for sequencing was peripheral blood, taken on day 0 of AZD1222 vaccination. Here the CDR3 DNA reads TGTGCCAGCAGTTCCCAGGGTTATGGCACTGAAGCTTTCTTT. This gives the protein CASSSQGYGTEAFF.